One and the same sample provided the 23 T cell receptor beta chains below, sequenced in a study of shared clonotypes between healthy human individuals. Using immunoSEQ multiplex PCR, the repertoire was profiled, and TCRdb retains in-frame clones only, with some absent. The sample lists about 120,000 clones; around 65% were seen once. The sequenced sample consisted of memory CD8+ T cells sorted from blood. The subset was: CD45RO+ cells pooled with CCR7-negative TemRA cells. The source of these receptors is a woman in her twenties or thirties in good health.

The chain is built from TRBV28 and TRBJ2-3; D not certain. V shed 8 bases and J shed 3 bases, with 9 bases lying between them. The CDR3 runs 12 residues. Germline CDR1 is MDHEN and CDR2 is SYDVKM. The CDR3: CASGTATDTQYF. CDR3 DNA sequence: TGTGCCAGCGGAACCGCGACAGATACGCAGTATTTT.

CDR3 in amino acids: CATRPRANVLTF. The CDR3, as DNA: TGTGCCACCAGGCCGCGGGCCAACGTCCTGACTTTC. The chain combines TRBV5-4 with TRBJ2-6; no clear D gene. The CDR3 has 12 amino acids. Germline CDR1 reads SGHNT; CDR2 reads YYREEE (reference sequence). The V and J ends lost 9 bases and 5 bases respectively, with 9 bases between them.

The chain uses TRBV4-1 and TRBJ1-5; D may be TRBD1 (5 bases). This CDR3 is built from 15 residues. Trimming shortened V by 4 bases and J by 6 bases, and 16 bases separated the two germline ends. Germline V gives CDR1 MGHRA, CDR2 YSYEKL. CDR3 in amino acids: CASSPGEGTVQPQHF. CDR3 nucleotide sequence: TGCGCCAGCAGCCCCGGGGAGGGGACGGTTCAGCCCCAGCATTTT.

The rearrangement links TRBV6-5 to TRBJ1-1; D gene unclear. The CDR3 totals 13 residues. Trimming took off 6 bases at V and 1 base at J, with 9 bases between the two ends. Germline V gene sequence: CDR1 MNHEY, CDR2 SVGAGI. The CDR3 protein is CASSNYKNTEAFF. The CDR3, as DNA: TGTGCCAGCAGCAATTACAAGAACACTGAAGCTTTCTTT.

V gene TRBV11-2 combines with J gene TRBJ2-7; no clear D. The V end lost 0 bases, the J end lost 2 bases, and 8 bases lay between the germline ends. CDR3 size: 14 residues. CDR1 is SGHAT and CDR2 is FQNNGV in the germline V gene. Written as DNA, the CDR3 is TGTGCCAGCAGCTTAGATCATCTCACCTACGAGCAGTACTTC. Translating it yields CASSLDHLTYEQYF. The variable domain in full, completed from reference TRBV11-2 and TRBJ2-7, reads EAGVAQSPRYKIIEKRQSVAFWCNPISGHATLYWYQQILGQGPKLLIQFQNNGVVDDSQLPKDRFSAERLKGVDSTLKIQPAKLEDSAVYLCASSLDHLTYEQYFGPGTRLTVT.

The chain recombines TRBV27 with TRBJ2-1; D is perhaps TRBD2 (5 bases). Trimming removed 2 bases at V and 2 bases at J, with 13 bases between. The CDR3 spans 16 residues. Germline lookup yields CDR1 MNHEY and CDR2 SMNVEV (reference sequence). CDR3 bases: TGTGCCAGCAGTTTACTTTTGGAGGAGCCCTACAATGAGCAGTTCTTC. Residues: CASSLLLEEPYNEQFF.

This chain links TRBV23-1 with TRBJ2-1; D may be TRBD1 (6 bases). TRBV23-1 falls under the ORF class, with uncertain function. Trimming cost V 3 bases and J 2 bases, with 17 bases left between them. The CDR3 is made up of 17 amino acids. DNA of the CDR3: TGCGCCAGCAGTCATCGCCACCGGGACACCGCCTACAATGAGCAGTTCTTC. Protein sequence: CASSHRHRDTAYNEQFF.

The rearrangement joins TRBV7-6 to TRBJ2-1; 12 bases align to TRBD1. The CDR3 sequence is 16 residues long. Germline values: CDR1 SGHVS, CDR2 FNYEAQ. V was clipped by 5 bases and J by 7 bases; unmatched bases: 9. CDR3 protein: CASSPRDRGHYNEQFF. The CDR3 bases are TGTGCCAGCAGCCCCCGGGACAGGGGGCATTATAATGAGCAGTTCTTC.

The CDR3 coding sequence is TGTGCCAGCAGTTACGGTCTAGCGGGACTCCGGGAGCAGTACTTC. Translating it yields CASSYGLAGLREQYF. This chain links TRBV27 with TRBJ2-7, with 9 nucleotides matching TRBD2. J gave up 7 bases and V 4 bases, and 11 bases lay outside the gene matches. CDR1 is MNHEY, CDR2 SMNVEV, per germline (reference sequence). This CDR3 contains 15 residues.

In its sample, this clone was seen a few times. The genes are TRBV7-8 and TRBJ1-1; D not resolved. CDR3 size: 14 residues. Germline V gives CDR1 SGHVS, CDR2 FQNEAQ. Trimming shortened V by 6 bases and J by 10 bases, and 21 bases separated the two germline ends. The CDR3 coding sequence is TGTGCCAGCAGGGAGATAGGCATTTTGGCCGGAGCTTTCTTT. Protein sequence: CASREIGILAGAFF. Full variable domain (rest looked up from reference TRBV7-8 and TRBJ1-1): GAGVSQSPRYKVAKRGQDVALRCDPISGHVSLFWYQQALGQGPEFLTYFQNEAQLDKSGLPSDRFFAERPEGSVSTLKIQRTQQEDSAVYLCASREIGILAGAFFGQGTRLTVV.

This clone was detected once. The V call is TRBV7-6, the J call TRBJ2-7; possibly TRBD2 for D (6 bases). The CDR3 is made up of 15 amino acids. Germline V CDR1 and CDR2: SGHVS, FNYEAQ. V lost 0 bases, J lost 3 bases, and 12 bases lay in between. CDR3 amino acids: CASSLAGGDYYEQYF. The DNA of the CDR3 is TGTGCCAGCAGCTTAGCGGGCGGGGATTACTACGAGCAGTACTTC. Full variable domain (rest looked up from reference TRBV7-6 and TRBJ2-7): GAGVSQSPRYKVTKRGQDVALRCDPISGHVSLYWYRQALGQGPEFLTYFNYEAQQDKSGLPNDRFSAERPEGSISTLTIQRTEQRDSAMYRCASSLAGGDYYEQYFGPGTRLTVT.

The V and J genes are TRBV28 and TRBJ2-7; D ambiguous. The CDR3 consists of 11 residues. Germline CDR1 and CDR2: MDHEN and SYDVKM. The ends were cut back, 7 bases at V and 6 bases at J, with 10 bases in the middle. CDR3 region: CASTRFAEQYF. The CDR3 nucleotides read TGTGCCAGCACGAGATTCGCCGAGCAGTACTTC.

V is TRBV30 and J is TRBJ2-1; the match to TRBD2 covers 14 bases. From germline, CDR1 is GTSNPN and CDR2 SVGIG (reference sequence). This CDR3 has 13 amino acids. The V segment lost 7 bases and the J segment 7 bases; nucleotides outside the gene matches: 3. The DNA of the CDR3 is TGTGCCTTGACTAGCGGGAGGGGTAATGAGCAGTTCTTC. It specifies CALTSGRGNEQFF.

The gene calls are TRBV7-9 and TRBJ2-5; D is perhaps TRBD1 (5 bases). Germline CDR1 SEHNR, CDR2 FQNEAQ (reference sequence). Trimming stripped 1 base from V and 3 bases from J, with 12 bases between. The CDR3 sequence is 15 residues long. The CDR3 DNA reads TGTGCCAGCAGCTTAGACCCAGGGATCGAAGAGACCCAGTACTTC. Translated, it gives CASSLDPGIEETQYF. Together with reference TRBV7-9 and TRBJ2-5, the CDR3 gives the full variable domain: DTGVSQNPRHKITKRGQNVTFRCDPISEHNRLYWYRQTLGQGPEFLTYFQNEAQLEKSRLLSDRFSAERPKGSFSTLEIQRTEQGDSAMYLCASSLDPGIEETQYFGPGTRLLVL.

The chain carries TRBV7-7 and TRBJ2-6, with D uncertain. Trimming stripped 5 bases from V and 5 bases from J, with 22 bases between. Per germline, CDR1 SSHAT and CDR2 FNYEAQ (reference sequence). The CDR3 covers 18 residues. CDR3 in amino acids: CASSLLYMPQSRANVLTF. The CDR3 coding sequence is TGTGCCAGCAGCCTTCTCTATATGCCACAAAGTCGGGCCAACGTCCTGACTTTC.

The chain's CDR3 is CASSLGTGQPQHF. DNA of the CDR3: TGTGCCAGCAGCTTGGGGACTGGGCAGCCCCAGCATTTT. This sequence joins TRBV5-6 and TRBJ1-5; D not certain. Trimming removed 0 bases from V and 7 bases from J, with 8 bases in between. Germline V gene sequence: CDR1 SGHDT, CDR2 YYEEEE. The CDR3 is 13 amino acids.

The rearrangement joins TRBV7-3 to TRBJ2-3; D might be TRBD1 or TRBD2, each matching 5 bases. The CDR3 is 16 residues long. The V end lost 5 bases, the J end lost 2 bases, and 17 bases lay between the germline ends. In germline, CDR1 is SGHTA, CDR2 FQGTGA. The CDR3 reads CASSANGAGNTDTQYF. The CDR3 DNA reads TGTGCCAGCAGCGCAAATGGGGCGGGCAACACAGATACGCAGTATTTT.

The rearrangement links TRBV19 to TRBJ1-5; TRBD1 matches at 7 bases. Per the germline V gene, CDR1 is LNHDA and CDR2 is SQIVND (reference sequence). The CDR3 is 14 amino acids. The junction had 3 bases not matched to a gene; V was cut back by 4 bases and J by 3 bases. The CDR3 is CASSTGQVNQPQHF. As DNA, the CDR3 is TGTGCCAGTAGTACAGGACAGGTCAATCAGCCCCAGCATTTT.

CDR3 loop: CASRPRNTEAFF. CDR3 DNA sequence: TGTGCCAGCCGACCGAGGAACACTGAAGCTTTCTTT. The chain is built from TRBV2 and TRBJ1-1; D unclear. Germline V gene sequence: CDR1 SNHLY, CDR2 FYNNEI. Trimming took 8 bases from V and 1 from J, leaving 8 bases between them. This CDR3 has 12 residues.

This clone was observed a handful of times. The chain uses TRBV28 and TRBJ1-5; D remains unclear. There are 15 residues in the CDR3. Germline values: CDR1 MDHEN, CDR2 SYDVKM. V lost 2 bases, J lost 0 bases, and 8 bases lay in between. The CDR3 coding sequence is TGTGCCAGCAGTTTAAGGCAGAATAGCAATCAGCCCCAGCATTTT. Translating gives CASSLRQNSNQPQHF.

This chain links TRBV25-1 with TRBJ2-1, with 13 bases fitting TRBD2. CDR1 and CDR2 (germline): MGHDK, SYGVNS. V lost 5 bases to trimming and J lost 4 bases; unmatched junction nucleotides: 8. This CDR3 has 17 residues. The CDR3 region is CASSPTTSGRLYNEQFF. The CDR3 region has the DNA TGTGCCAGCAGTCCTACGACTAGCGGGAGGCTATACAATGAGCAGTTCTTC. The variable domain in full, with the rest retrieved from reference TRBV25-1 and TRBJ2-1, is EADIYQTPRYLVIGTGKKITLECSQTMGHDKMYWYQQDPGMELHLIHYSYGVNSTEKGDLSSESTVSRIRTEHFPLTLESARPSHTSQYLCASSPTTSGRLYNEQFFGPGTRLTVL.

In the case of this clone: Other DNA variants within this sample encode the same CDR3. This sequence joins TRBV2 and TRBJ2-5; possibly TRBD2 for D (6 bases). Germline CDR1 reads SNHLY; CDR2 reads FYNNEI. Trimming left V 7 bases short and J 5 bases short, with 8 bases between. This CDR3 spans 11 amino acids. This CDR3 reads CASTGEETQYF. The DNA for the CDR3 is TGTGCCAGCACGGGAGAGGAGACCCAGTACTTC.

The CDR3 loop reads CASSLAWLAGAPGDTQYF. CDR3 nucleotide sequence: TGTGCCAGCAGTTTGGCCTGGCTAGCGGGAGCCCCGGGAGATACGCAGTATTTT. This chain connects TRBV27 to TRBJ2-3, with 10 bases fitting TRBD2. Germline lookup yields CDR1 MNHEY and CDR2 SMNVEV (reference sequence). The CDR3 has 18 residues. The junction had 14 bases not matched to a gene; V was cut back by 3 bases and J by 5 bases.